The 9 T cell receptor beta chains below were found in one sample sequenced in a study of T cells in Graves' hyperthyroidism and ophthalmopathy (dated by TCRdb to about 2019). Libraries were constructed by multiplex PCR. TCRdb names Illumina HiSeq 2000 as the instrument used. The TCR beta CDR3 regions were amplified from the RNA transcripts. A first-round RT-PCR of the TCR CDR3 used the HTBI primer set with the Qiagen OneStep RT-PCR kit. Starting from the raw public reads, TCRdb applied fastp trimming at Q25, assembled clones with MiXCR and retained in-frame beta chains. Under each unique CDR3 protein, matching rows form one entry showing the most common genes and DNA. The sample records approximately 710,000 distinct CDR3 sequences, approximately 15% of which are singletons. The top ten clones comprise less than 20% of the sample. Sequences were obtained from blood. The receptors were gathered from a man aged 45-60 years with Graves' hyperthyroidism.

The chain uses TRBV4-1 and TRBJ2-7; TRBD2 agrees at 14 bases. Germline CDR1 and CDR2: MGHRA and YSYEKL. This CDR3 is 18 amino acids long. V shed 0 bases and J 1 base; nucleotides not matched to a gene: 5. In DNA form, the CDR3 reads TGCGCCAGCAGCCAAGAATCCAGACTAGCGGGAGGGTCCTACGAGCAGTACTTC. Its translation is CASSQESRLAGGSYEQYF.

This clonotype was recorded a few times. The chain uses TRBV20-1 and TRBJ2-7; 12 bases are shared with TRBD2. This CDR3 is 13 amino acids long. J gave up 5 bases and V 5 bases, and 4 bases lay outside the gene matches. The germline CDR1 and CDR2 sequences are DFQATT and SNEGSKA (reference sequence). The CDR3 region is CSARLAGDHEQYF. CDR3 DNA: TGCAGTGCTCGACTAGCGGGAGACCACGAGCAGTACTTC.

This clonotype was picked up a small number of times. The chain carries TRBV7-3 and TRBJ2-5; the D gene is possibly TRBD1 (6 bases). This CDR3 comprises 17 residues. Germline lookup yields CDR1 SGHTA and CDR2 FQGTGA. V gave up 5 bases and J gave up 0 bases, with 19 bases separating them. The CDR3 DNA follows: TGTGCCAGCAGCAGAAACAGGTACCGGGACAACCAAGAGACCCAGTACTTC. It specifies CASSRNRYRDNQETQYF.

J is TRBJ2-7 and V is TRBV4-3; D might be TRBD2 (6 bases). V was clipped by 1 base and J by 3 bases, with 13 bases between them. The germline V gene has CDR1 LGHNA and CDR2 YSLEER. CDR3 size: 15 residues. CDR3 region: CASSQASVQGYEQYF. Written as DNA, the CDR3 is TGCGCCAGCAGCCAAGCTAGCGTTCAAGGCTACGAGCAGTACTTC.

In its sample, this clonotype was seen a few times. The chain recombines TRBV24-1 with TRBJ2-2, with 13 bases aligning to TRBD2. Trimming took 9 bases from V and 6 from J; bases not matched to a gene: 6. The CDR3 contains 15 residues. Germline loops: CDR1 KGHDR, CDR2 SFDVKD. CDR3 nucleotides: TGTGCCACCTCGACTAGCGGGAGGCGAGCCGGGGAGCTGTTTTTT. Amino acid sequence: CATSTSGRRAGELFF.

This clonotype showed up many times. V is TRBV30 and J is TRBJ2-6, with D unclear. The V gene's germline CDR1 is GTSNPN and CDR2 SVGIG (reference sequence). CDR3 length: 13 amino acids. V lost 5 bases and J 0 bases, leaving 5 bases between the germline ends. For the CDR3, the DNA is TGTGCCTGGGCGGTCTCTGGGGCCAACGTCCTGACTTTC. It encodes CAWAVSGANVLTF.

This clonotype occurred a few times. The chain recombines TRBV6-1 with TRBJ1-4, with TRBD1 matching 10 bases. The CDR3 spans 14 residues. With 6 bases clipped from V and 7 bases from J, the junction kept 5 bases outside the gene matches. Germline CDR1 reads MNHNS; CDR2 reads SASEGT. CDR3 region: CASRETGGFEKLFF. As DNA, the CDR3 is TGTGCCAGCAGAGAGACAGGGGGCTTTGAAAAACTGTTTTTT.

This clonotype was detected only a few times. The chain combines TRBV20-1 with TRBJ1-1, with a possible D match to TRBD1 (6 bases). Trimming shortened V by 0 bases and J by 4 bases, and 15 bases separated the two germline ends. Germline V gene sequence: CDR1 DFQATT, CDR2 SNEGSKA (reference sequence). This CDR3 is 15 amino acids long. CDR3 in amino acids: CSARDLQGQSTEAFF. CDR3 sequence (DNA): TGCAGTGCTAGAGATTTGCAGGGGCAGAGCACTGAAGCTTTCTTT.

This clonotype was recorded many times. V usage is TRBV12-3 or TRBV12-4 and J usage is TRBJ2-7, with 9 bases lining up with TRBD2. This CDR3 spans 15 amino acids. The J segment lost 4 bases and the V segment lost 6 bases, leaving 10 bases of the junction unmatched. For the CDR3, the DNA is TGTGCCAGCAGCACCGGGGGTAGCGGGAGTTACGAGCAGTACTTC. This gives the protein CASSTGGSGSYEQYF.